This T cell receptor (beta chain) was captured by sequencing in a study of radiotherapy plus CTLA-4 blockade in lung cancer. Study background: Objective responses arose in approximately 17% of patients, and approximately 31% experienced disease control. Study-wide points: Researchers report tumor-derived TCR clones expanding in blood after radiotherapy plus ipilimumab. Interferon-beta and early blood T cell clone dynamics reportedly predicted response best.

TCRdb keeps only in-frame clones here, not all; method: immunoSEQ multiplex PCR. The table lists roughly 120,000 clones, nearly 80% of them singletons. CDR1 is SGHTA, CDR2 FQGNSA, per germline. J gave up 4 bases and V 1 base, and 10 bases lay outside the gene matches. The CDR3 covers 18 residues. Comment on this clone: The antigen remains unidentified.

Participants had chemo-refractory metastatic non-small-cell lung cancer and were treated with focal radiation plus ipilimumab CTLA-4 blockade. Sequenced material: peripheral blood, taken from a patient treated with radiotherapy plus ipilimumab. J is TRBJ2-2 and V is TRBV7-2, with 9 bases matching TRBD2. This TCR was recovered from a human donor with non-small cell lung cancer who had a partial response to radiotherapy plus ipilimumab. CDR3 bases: TGTGCCAGCAGCTTAGGTCCAGCGGGAGGCTCGGGCACCGGGGAGCTGTTTTTT. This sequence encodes CASSLGPAGGSGTGELFF.